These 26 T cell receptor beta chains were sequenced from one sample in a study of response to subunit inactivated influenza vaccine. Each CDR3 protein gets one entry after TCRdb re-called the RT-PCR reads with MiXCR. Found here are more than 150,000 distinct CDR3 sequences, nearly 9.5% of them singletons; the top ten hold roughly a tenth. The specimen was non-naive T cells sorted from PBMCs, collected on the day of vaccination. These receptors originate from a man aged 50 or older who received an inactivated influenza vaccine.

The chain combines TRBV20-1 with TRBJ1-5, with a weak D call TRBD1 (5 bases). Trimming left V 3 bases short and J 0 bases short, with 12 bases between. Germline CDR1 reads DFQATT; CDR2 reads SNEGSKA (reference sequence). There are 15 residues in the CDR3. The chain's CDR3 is CSASNPGTSNQPQHF. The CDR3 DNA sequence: TGCAGTGCTAGTAATCCGGGGACTAGCAATCAGCCCCAGCATTTT.

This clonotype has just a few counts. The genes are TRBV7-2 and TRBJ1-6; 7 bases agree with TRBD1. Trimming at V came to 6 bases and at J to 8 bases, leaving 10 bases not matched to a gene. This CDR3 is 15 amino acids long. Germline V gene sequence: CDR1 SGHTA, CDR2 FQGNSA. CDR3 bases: TGTGCCAGCAGGAGAACGACAGGGTTAGATTCACCCCTCCACTTT. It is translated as CASRRTTGLDSPLHF.

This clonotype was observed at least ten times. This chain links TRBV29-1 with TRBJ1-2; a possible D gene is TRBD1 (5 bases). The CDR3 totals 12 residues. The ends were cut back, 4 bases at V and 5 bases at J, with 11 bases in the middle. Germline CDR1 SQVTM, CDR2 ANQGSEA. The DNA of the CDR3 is TGCAGCGTTGCGGCAGGGCGATATGGCTACACCTTC. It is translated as CSVAAGRYGYTF.

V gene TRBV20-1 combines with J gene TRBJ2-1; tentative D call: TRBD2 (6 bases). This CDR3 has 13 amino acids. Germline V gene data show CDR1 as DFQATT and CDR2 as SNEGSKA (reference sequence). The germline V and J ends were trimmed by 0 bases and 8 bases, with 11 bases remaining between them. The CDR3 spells CSARDLGGDEQFF. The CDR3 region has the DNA TGCAGTGCTAGAGATCTCGGAGGGGATGAGCAGTTCTTC.

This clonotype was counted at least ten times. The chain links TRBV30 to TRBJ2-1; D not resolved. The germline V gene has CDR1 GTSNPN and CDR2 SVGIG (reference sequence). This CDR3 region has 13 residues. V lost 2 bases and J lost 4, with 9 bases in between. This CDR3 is CAWSILAYNEQFF. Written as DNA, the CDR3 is TGTGCCTGGAGTATACTGGCGTACAATGAGCAGTTCTTC. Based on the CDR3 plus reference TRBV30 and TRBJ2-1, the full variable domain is SQTIHQWPATLVQPVGSPLSLECTVEGTSNPNLYWYRQAAGRGLQLLFYSVGIGQISSEVPQNLSASRPQDRQFILSSKKLLLSDSGFYLCAWSILAYNEQFFGPGTRLTVL.

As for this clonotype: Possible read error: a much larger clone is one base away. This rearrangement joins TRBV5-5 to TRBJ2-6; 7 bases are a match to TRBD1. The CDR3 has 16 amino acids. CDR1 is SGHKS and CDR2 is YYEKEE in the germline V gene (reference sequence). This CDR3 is CPSSIAGGSGANVLTF. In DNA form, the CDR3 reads TGTCCCAGCAGCATTGCAGGGGGCTCTGGGGCCAACGTCCTGACTTTC.

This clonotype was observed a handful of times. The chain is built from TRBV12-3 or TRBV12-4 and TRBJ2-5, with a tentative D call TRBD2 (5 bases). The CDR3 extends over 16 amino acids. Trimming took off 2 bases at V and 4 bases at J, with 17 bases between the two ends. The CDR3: CASSLTRGPPPETQYF. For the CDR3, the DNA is TGTGCCAGCAGTTTAACCCGCGGGCCACCCCCAGAGACCCAGTACTTC.

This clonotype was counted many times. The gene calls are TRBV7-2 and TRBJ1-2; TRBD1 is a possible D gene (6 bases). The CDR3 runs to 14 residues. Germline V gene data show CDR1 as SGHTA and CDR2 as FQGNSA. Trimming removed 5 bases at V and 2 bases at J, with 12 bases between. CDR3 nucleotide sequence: TGTGCCAGCAGCCGCACAGGGAACAACTATGGCTACACCTTC. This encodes CASSRTGNNYGYTF.

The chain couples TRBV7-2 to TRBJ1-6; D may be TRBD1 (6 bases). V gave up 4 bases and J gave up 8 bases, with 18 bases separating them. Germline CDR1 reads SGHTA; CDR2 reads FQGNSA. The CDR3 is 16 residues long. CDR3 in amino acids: CASSYDRLSSDSPLHF. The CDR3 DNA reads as TGTGCCAGCAGCTATGACAGGCTCAGTAGCGATTCACCCCTCCACTTT.

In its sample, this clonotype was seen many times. CDR3 region: CASSLGGLDEQFF. The CDR3 nucleotides read TGTGCCAGCAGCTTAGGGGGACTGGATGAGCAGTTCTTC. V gene TRBV11-2 combines with J gene TRBJ2-1; a possible D gene is TRBD2 (6 bases). CDR1 and CDR2 from the germline V gene are SGHAT and FQNNGV. The V end lost 1 base, the J end lost 8 bases, and 9 bases lay between the germline ends. CDR3 length: 13 residues.

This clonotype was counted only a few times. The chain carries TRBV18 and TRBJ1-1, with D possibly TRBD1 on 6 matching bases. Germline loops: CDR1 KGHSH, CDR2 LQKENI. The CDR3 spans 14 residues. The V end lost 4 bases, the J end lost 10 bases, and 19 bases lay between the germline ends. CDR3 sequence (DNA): TGTGCCAGCTCACTAAACCGACAGGCCCCTCTAGCTTTCTTT. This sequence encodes CASSLNRQAPLAFF.

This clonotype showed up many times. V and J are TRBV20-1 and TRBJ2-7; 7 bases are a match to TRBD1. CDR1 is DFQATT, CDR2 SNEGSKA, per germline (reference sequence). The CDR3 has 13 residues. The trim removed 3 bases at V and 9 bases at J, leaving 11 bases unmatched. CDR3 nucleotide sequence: TGCAGTGCTAGTTCCCCGACAGGGCCGGGGCAGTACTTC. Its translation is CSASSPTGPGQYF.

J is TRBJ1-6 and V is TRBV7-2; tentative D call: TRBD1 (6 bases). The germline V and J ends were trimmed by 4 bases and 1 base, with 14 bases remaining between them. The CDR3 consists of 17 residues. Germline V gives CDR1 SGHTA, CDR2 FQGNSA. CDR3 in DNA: TGTGCCAGCAGCTCCCCTGGGGGGCGTTCCTATAATTCACCCCTCCACTTT. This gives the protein CASSSPGGRSYNSPLHF.

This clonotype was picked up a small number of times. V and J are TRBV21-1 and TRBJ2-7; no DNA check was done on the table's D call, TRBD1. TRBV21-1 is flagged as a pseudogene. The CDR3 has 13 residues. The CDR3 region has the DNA TGTGCCAGCACCAAAACTTCGAGGGGGCGGCAGTACTTC. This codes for CASTKTSRGRQYF.

CDR3 DNA: TGTGCCAGCAGCTTAGATTCCGGGAGGGCCAGTGCCGAGCAGTACTTC. Translated: CASSLDSGRASAEQYF. The genes are TRBV7-6 and TRBJ2-7; 8 bases are a match to TRBD2. The CDR3 spans 16 residues. Trimming removed 1 base from V and 6 bases from J; junction bases left unmatched: 11. The germline V gene encodes CDR1 SGHVS and CDR2 FNYEAQ.

The CDR3 DNA sequence: TGTGCCAGCAGTTCTGATATGTTGCGGACAACCTTC. As protein: CASSSDMLRTTF. This chain connects TRBV28 to TRBJ1-2; a weak D match, TRBD1 (5 bases). The V and J ends lost 4 bases and 14 bases respectively, with 17 bases between them. CDR3 size: 12 residues. Germline values: CDR1 MDHEN, CDR2 SYDVKM.

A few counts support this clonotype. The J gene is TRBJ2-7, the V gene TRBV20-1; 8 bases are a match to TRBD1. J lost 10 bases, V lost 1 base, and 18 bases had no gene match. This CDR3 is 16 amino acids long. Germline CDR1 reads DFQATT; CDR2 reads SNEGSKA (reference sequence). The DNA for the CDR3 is TGCAGTGCTAGAGCACCCAGGGGGCAAGTTGAGTTAGTTCAGTACTTC. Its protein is CSARAPRGQVELVQYF.

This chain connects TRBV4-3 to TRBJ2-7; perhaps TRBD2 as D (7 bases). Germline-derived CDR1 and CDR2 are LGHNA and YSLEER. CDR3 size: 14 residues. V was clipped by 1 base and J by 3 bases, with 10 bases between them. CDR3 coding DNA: TGCGCCAGCAGCCAAGGCGGGGGCTTCTACGAGCAGTACTTC. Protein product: CASSQGGGFYEQYF.

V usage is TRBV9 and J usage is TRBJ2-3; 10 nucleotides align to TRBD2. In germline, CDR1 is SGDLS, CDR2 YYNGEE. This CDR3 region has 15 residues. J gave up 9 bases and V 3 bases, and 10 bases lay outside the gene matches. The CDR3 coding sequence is TGTGCCAGCAGCGCAGGTGCGGGACTAGCGAACACGCAGTATTTT. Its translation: CASSAGAGLANTQYF.

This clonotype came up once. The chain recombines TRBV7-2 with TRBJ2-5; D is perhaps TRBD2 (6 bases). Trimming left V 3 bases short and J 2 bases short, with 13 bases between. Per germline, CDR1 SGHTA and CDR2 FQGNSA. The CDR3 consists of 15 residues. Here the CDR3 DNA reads TGTGCCAGCAGCTTTCAAACTGGGGGGCAAGAGACCCAGTACTTC. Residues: CASSFQTGGQETQYF.

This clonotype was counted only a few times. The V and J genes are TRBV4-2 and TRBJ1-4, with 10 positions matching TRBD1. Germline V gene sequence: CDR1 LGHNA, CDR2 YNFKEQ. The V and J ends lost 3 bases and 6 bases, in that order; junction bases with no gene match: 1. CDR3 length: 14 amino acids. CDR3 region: CASSQDRGYEKLFF. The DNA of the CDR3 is TGTGCCAGCAGCCAGGACAGGGGGTATGAAAAACTGTTTTTT.

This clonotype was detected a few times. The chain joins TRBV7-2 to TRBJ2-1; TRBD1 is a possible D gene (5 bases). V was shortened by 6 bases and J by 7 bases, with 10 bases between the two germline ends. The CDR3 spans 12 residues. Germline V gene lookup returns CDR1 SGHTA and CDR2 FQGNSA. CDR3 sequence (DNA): TGTGCCAGCAGGCTCAGGGAAAATGAGCAGTTCTTC. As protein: CASRLRENEQFF.

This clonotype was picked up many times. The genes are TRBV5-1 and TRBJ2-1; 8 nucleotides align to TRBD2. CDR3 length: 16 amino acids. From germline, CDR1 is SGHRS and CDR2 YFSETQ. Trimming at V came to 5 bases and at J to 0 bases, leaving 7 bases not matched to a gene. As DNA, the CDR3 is TGCGCCAGCAGGACGGGAGGGGCCAGCTCCTACAATGAGCAGTTCTTC. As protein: CASRTGGASSYNEQFF.

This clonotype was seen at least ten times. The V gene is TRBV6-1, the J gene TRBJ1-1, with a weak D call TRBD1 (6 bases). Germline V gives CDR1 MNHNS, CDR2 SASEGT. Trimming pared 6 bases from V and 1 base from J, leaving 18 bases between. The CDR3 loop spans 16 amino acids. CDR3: CASRTGTTRGNTEAFF. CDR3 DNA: TGTGCCAGCAGGACCGGGACAACAAGGGGGAACACTGAAGCTTTCTTT.

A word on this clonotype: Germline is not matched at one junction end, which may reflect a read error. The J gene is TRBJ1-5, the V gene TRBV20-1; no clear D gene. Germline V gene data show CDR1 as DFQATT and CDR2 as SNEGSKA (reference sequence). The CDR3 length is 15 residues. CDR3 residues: CCARDPGISNQPQHF. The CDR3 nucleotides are TGCTGTGCTAGAGATCCCGGGATTAGCAATCAGCCCCAGCATTTT.

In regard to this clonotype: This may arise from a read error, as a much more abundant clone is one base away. As DNA, the CDR3 is TGCGCCAGCAGCATCGGGACTAGGATTCGTGGCACTGAAGCTTTCTTT. Translation gives CASSIGTRIRGTEAFF. The chain employs TRBV5-1 and TRBJ1-1, with TRBD1 as a possible D gene (5 bases). With 4 bases removed from V and 4 bases from J, the gap between germline ends came to 20 bases. The CDR3 is made up of 16 amino acids. Germline V gene data show CDR1 as SGHRS and CDR2 as YFSETQ.